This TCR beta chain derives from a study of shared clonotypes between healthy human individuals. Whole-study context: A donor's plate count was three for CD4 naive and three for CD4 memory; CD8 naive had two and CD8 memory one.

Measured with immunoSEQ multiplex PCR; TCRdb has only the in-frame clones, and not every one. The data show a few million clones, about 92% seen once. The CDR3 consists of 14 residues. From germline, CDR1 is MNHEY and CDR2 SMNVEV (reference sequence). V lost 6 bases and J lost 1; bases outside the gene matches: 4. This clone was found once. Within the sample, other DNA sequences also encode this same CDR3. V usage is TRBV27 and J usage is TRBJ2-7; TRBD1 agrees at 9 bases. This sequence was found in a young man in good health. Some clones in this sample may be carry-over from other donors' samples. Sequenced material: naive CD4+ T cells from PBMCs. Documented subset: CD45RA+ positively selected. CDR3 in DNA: TGTGCCAGCAGAGGGACAGGGCGGTCCTACGAGCAGTACTTC. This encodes CASRGTGRSYEQYF.